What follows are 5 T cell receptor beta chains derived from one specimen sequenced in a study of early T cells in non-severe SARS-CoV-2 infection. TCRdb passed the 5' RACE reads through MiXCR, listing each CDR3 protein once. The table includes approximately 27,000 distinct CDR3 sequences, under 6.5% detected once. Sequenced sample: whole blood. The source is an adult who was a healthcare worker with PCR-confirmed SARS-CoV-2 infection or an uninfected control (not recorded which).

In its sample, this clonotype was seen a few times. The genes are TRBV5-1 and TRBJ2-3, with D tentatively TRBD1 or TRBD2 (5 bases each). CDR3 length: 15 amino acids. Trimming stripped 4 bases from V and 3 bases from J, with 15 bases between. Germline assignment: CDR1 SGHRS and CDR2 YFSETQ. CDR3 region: CASSNPGQPTDTQYF. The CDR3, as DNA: TGCGCCAGCAGCAACCCGGGGCAGCCGACAGATACGCAGTATTTT.

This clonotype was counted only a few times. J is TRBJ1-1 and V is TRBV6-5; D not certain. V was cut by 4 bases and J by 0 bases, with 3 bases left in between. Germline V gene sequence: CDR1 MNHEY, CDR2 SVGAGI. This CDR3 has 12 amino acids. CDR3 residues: CASSSVNTEAFF. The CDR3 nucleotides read TGTGCCAGCAGTTCGGTGAACACTGAAGCTTTCTTT.

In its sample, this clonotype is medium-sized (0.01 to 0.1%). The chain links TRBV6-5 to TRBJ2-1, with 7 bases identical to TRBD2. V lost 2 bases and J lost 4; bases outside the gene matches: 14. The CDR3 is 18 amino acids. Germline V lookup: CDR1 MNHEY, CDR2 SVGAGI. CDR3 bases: TGTGCCAGCAGTTACGACCAGTATGGGGGAGGGCCGTACAATGAGCAGTTCTTC. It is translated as CASSYDQYGGGPYNEQFF.

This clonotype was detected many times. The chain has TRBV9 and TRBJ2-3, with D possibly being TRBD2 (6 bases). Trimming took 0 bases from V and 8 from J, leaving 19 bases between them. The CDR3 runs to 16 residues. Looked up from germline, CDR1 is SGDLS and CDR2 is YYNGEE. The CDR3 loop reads CASSVGPASTRSTQYF. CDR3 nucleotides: TGTGCCAGCAGCGTAGGACCCGCCTCGACTAGAAGTACGCAGTATTTT.

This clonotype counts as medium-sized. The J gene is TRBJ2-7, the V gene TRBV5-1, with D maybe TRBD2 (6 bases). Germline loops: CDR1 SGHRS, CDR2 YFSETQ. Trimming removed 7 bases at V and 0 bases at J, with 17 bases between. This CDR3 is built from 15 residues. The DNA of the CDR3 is TGCGCCAGCTGCCTCCGGGACTTACACTCCTACGAGCAGTACTTC. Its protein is CASCLRDLHSYEQYF.